The next 2 T cell receptor beta chains were all read from a single sample in a study of blood T cell repertoires in COVID-19. Clones were read by immunoSEQ multiplex PCR, and TCRdb kept only the in-frame ones, dropping some. Of fewer than 400,000 clones in the sample, around 90% were seen once. Sequencing used PBMCs or T cells enriched from blood (not recorded which). Receptors were obtained from a man in his 60s who had recovered from COVID-19.

This clone occurred once. The chain employs TRBV2 and TRBJ1-2; D may be TRBD1 (6 bases). Germline-derived CDR1 and CDR2 are SNHLY and FYNNEI. The ends were cut back, 7 bases at V and 7 bases at J, with 13 bases in the middle. This CDR3 contains 12 residues. The CDR3, as DNA: TGTGCCAGCACAACAGGGACGGGTGGCTACACCTTC. This encodes CASTTGTGGYTF.

The V and J genes are TRBV18 and TRBJ1-6; 11 bases agree with TRBD1. Per the germline V gene, CDR1 is KGHSH and CDR2 is LQKENI. CDR3 size: 15 residues. The junction had 3 bases not matched to a gene; V was cut back by 6 bases and J by 5 bases. CDR3 sequence reads: CASSRGQGDNSPLHF. CDR3 in DNA: TGTGCCAGCTCTCGGGGACAGGGGGATAATTCACCCCTCCACTTT.